Each of the 26 T cell receptor beta chains below was sequenced from the same sample in a study of T cells in Graves' hyperthyroidism and ophthalmopathy. RNA transcripts yielded amplified TCR beta CDR3 regions. HTBI primers drove first-round RT-PCR of the TCR CDR3. Using its own MiXCR run on the multiplex PCR reads, TCRdb lists one record per CDR3 protein. The table lists 730,000 or so distinct CDR3 sequences, 15% to 20% of them singletons, with over 15% in the top ten. Sequenced sample: blood. These receptors were obtained from a woman aged 45-60 years with Graves' hyperthyroidism that later progressed to Graves' ophthalmopathy.

This clonotype was found many times. This rearrangement joins TRBV27 to TRBJ2-7; weak D call: TRBD1 (6 bases). The CDR3 has 17 amino acids. CDR1 MNHEY and CDR2 SMNVEV come from the germline V gene (reference sequence). V dropped 3 bases and J dropped 7 bases, with 25 bases sitting between them. CDR3 residues: CASSFKMAGTSYSEQYF. CDR3 nucleotides: TGTGCCAGCAGTTTCAAAATGGCCGGGACATCGTATTCGGAGCAGTACTTC.

The chain recombines TRBV10-3 with TRBJ2-6; 9 bases fit TRBD2. In germline, CDR1 is ENHRY, CDR2 SYGVKD. The CDR3 extends over 22 amino acids. The J segment lost 2 bases and the V segment lost 0 bases, leaving 17 bases of the junction unmatched. Here the CDR3 reads CAISESSASGETRQAGANVLTF. The CDR3 DNA follows: TGTGCCATCAGTGAGTCGTCGGCTAGCGGGGAAACACGTCAGGCTGGGGCCAACGTCCTGACTTTC.

The rearrangement links TRBV5-1 to TRBJ2-5, with 9 positions matching TRBD1. Germline V gives CDR1 SGHRS, CDR2 YFSETQ. The CDR3 length is 14 residues. V gave up 5 bases and J gave up 2 bases; unmatched junction bases: 4. CDR3 nucleotide sequence: TGCGCCAGCAGGACAGGGGGTGATCAAGAGACCCAGTACTTC. Translating gives CASRTGGDQETQYF. Full variable domain (missing parts from reference TRBV5-1 and TRBJ2-5): KAGVTQTPRYLIKTRGQQVTLSCSPISGHRSVSWYQQTPGQGLQFLFEYFSETQRNKGNFPGRFSGRQFSNSRSEMNVSTLELGDSALYLCASRTGGDQETQYFGPGTRLLVL.

The V gene is TRBV7-6, the J gene TRBJ2-7, with D perhaps assigned TRBD1 or TRBD2 (5 bases each). The V gene lost 5 bases and the J gene lost 9 bases, with 20 bases spanning the gap. The germline gives CDR1 SGHVS, CDR2 FNYEAQ. This CDR3 contains 14 residues. CDR3 sequence (DNA): TGTGCCAGCAGCCTAACGACCGGGACCGAGTCGCAGTACTTC. Residues: CASSLTTGTESQYF.

The chain is built from TRBV6-2 or TRBV6-3 and TRBJ1-4; D gene uncertain. In germline, CDR1 is MNHEY, CDR2 SVGEGT. The V and J ends lost 0 bases and 0 bases respectively, with 8 bases between them. The CDR3 loop spans 16 amino acids. CDR3 sequence (DNA): TGTGCCAGCAGTTACTCGTTCACACCAACTAATGAAAAACTGTTTTTT. As protein: CASSYSFTPTNEKLFF.

The chain couples TRBV29-1 to TRBJ1-1; D gene ambiguous. The CDR3 spans 12 residues. Trimming removed 4 bases from V and 2 bases from J, with 8 bases in between. CDR1 and CDR2 (germline): SQVTM, ANQGSEA. In DNA, the CDR3 is TGCAGCGTTGTTCAATATAACACTGAAGCTTTCTTT. Translating gives CSVVQYNTEAFF.

The table lists this clonotype with a few counts. The chain joins TRBV5-1 to TRBJ2-1; D is perhaps TRBD1 or TRBD2 (6 bases each). Trimming took 3 bases from V and 6 from J, leaving 25 bases between them. CDR1 and CDR2 (germline): SGHRS, YFSETQ. This CDR3 spans 18 amino acids. CDR3 coding DNA: TGCGCCAGCAGCTCAACGGGCGACAGAGGGGGGCGCGTCAATGAGCAGTTCTTC. It translates to CASSSTGDRGGRVNEQFF.

There are a few counts of this clonotype. The genes are TRBV20-1 and TRBJ2-2; 7 positions agree with TRBD1. V shed 6 bases and J 0 bases; nucleotides not matched to a gene: 10. The CDR3 has 16 amino acids. Looked up from germline, CDR1 is DFQATT and CDR2 is SNEGSKA (reference sequence). CDR3 residues: CSALDRVLTNTGELFF. CDR3 nucleotides: TGCAGTGCCCTAGACAGGGTCCTTACGAACACCGGGGAGCTGTTTTTT.

This clonotype was seen more than once but under ten times. The chain employs TRBV20-1 and TRBJ1-5; tentative D call: TRBD1 (5 bases). Trimming shortened V by 2 bases and J by 4 bases, and 15 bases separated the two germline ends. The CDR3 consists of 15 residues. Germline-derived CDR1 and CDR2 are DFQATT and SNEGSKA (reference sequence). CDR3 sequence (DNA): TGCAGTGCTAGAACTTACCCCGGGGGTAATCAGCCCCAGCATTTT. This sequence encodes CSARTYPGGNQPQHF.

The chain couples TRBV12-3 or TRBV12-4 to TRBJ1-3; D remains ambiguous. The CDR3 runs 16 residues. V dropped 7 bases and J dropped 0 bases, with 16 bases sitting between them. CDR3 in DNA: TGTGCCAGCACCCTCGAAGGCGGGAGCTCTGGAAACACCATATATTTT. Its protein product is CASTLEGGSSGNTIYF.

This clonotype was counted many times. The chain employs TRBV6-1 and TRBJ1-2; no definite D call. Germline CDR1 is MNHNS and CDR2 is SASEGT. There are 17 residues in the CDR3. Trimming took off 0 bases at V and 8 bases at J, with 22 bases between the two ends. CDR3 bases: TGTGCCAGCAGTGAAGCGAGAGGACCGAACCCACCTGGGGGCTACACCTTC. Translating it yields CASSEARGPNPPGGYTF.

This clonotype was found a few times. This chain joins TRBV29-1 and TRBJ2-2, with 10 bases lining up with TRBD2. The germline gives CDR1 SQVTM, CDR2 ANQGSEA. V trimming: 5 bases; J trimming: 6 bases; junction bases outside the gene matches: 3. CDR3 length equals 13 residues. The CDR3 coding sequence is TGCAGCGTTTTAACTAGCGGGGCCGGGGAGCTGTTTTTT. This encodes CSVLTSGAGELFF.

This clonotype appeared many times. The chain couples TRBV11-3 to TRBJ2-3; D possibly uses TRBD1 or TRBD2 (5 bases each). This CDR3 comprises 16 residues. The V end lost 1 base, the J end lost 3 bases, and 14 bases lay between the germline ends. Germline values: CDR1 SGHNT, CDR2 YENEEA. CDR3 protein: CASSLGQLGRTDTQYF. The CDR3 coding sequence is TGTGCCAGCAGCTTAGGTCAGTTGGGACGAACAGATACGCAGTATTTT.

In its sample, this clonotype was seen many times. The V call is TRBV5-1, the J call TRBJ2-7; 10 bases agree with TRBD2. Germline V lookup: CDR1 SGHRS, CDR2 YFSETQ. V shed 4 bases and J 6 bases; nucleotides not matched to a gene: 7. The CDR3 loop spans 14 amino acids. The CDR3 loop is CASSPGLASLEQYF. In DNA, the CDR3 is TGCGCCAGCAGCCCGGGACTAGCGTCCCTCGAGCAGTACTTC.

The V gene is TRBV9, the J gene TRBJ2-2; D ambiguous. In germline, CDR1 is SGDLS, CDR2 YYNGEE. This CDR3 has 16 residues. V was pared by 3 bases and J by 3 bases, with 15 bases between. CDR3 nucleotide sequence: TGTGCCAGCAGCGGGCCAGGTGGGGAATACACCGGGGAGCTGTTTTTT. Translating gives CASSGPGGEYTGELFF.

This CDR3 is CASSREGVSYNEQFF. CDR3 nucleotide sequence: TGTGCCAGCAGTAGGGAGGGGGTCAGTTACAATGAGCAGTTCTTC. The chain joins TRBV11-1 to TRBJ2-1, with a weak D call TRBD2 (7 bases). The CDR3 has 15 amino acids. Germline loops: CDR1 SGHAT, CDR2 FQDESV (reference sequence). V dropped 6 bases and J dropped 4 bases, with 16 bases sitting between them.

This clonotype was detected ten times or more. The rearrangement joins TRBV30 to TRBJ1-5; D is unresolved. V was pared by 0 bases and J by 5 bases, with 14 bases between. This CDR3 has 15 amino acids. Germline V gives CDR1 GTSNPN, CDR2 SVGIG (reference sequence). The CDR3 loop reads CAWSVSLVADQPQHF. DNA of the CDR3: TGTGCCTGGAGTGTAAGTCTAGTCGCCGATCAGCCCCAGCATTTT.

With respect to this clonotype: A much bigger clone sits one base away, suggesting this may be a read error. The chain joins TRBV11-3 to TRBJ2-1, with unresolved D. Deletions cut 5 bases from V and 6 bases from J, with 8 bases between. Germline CDR1 reads SGHNT; CDR2 reads YENEEA. CDR3 size: 12 residues. CDR3 region: CASSNDPNEQFF. CDR3 in DNA: TGTGCCAGCAGCAACGACCCCAATGAGCAGTTCTTC.

V gene TRBV4-1 combines with J gene TRBJ2-7; TRBD1 agrees at 9 bases. The CDR3 length is 17 residues. V shed 1 base, J shed 5 bases, and the junction held 12 bases outside the gene matches. Germline CDR1 and CDR2: MGHRA and YSYEKL. CDR3 in amino acids: CASSQGFGTGILDEQYF. The CDR3 DNA is TGCGCCAGCAGCCAAGGTTTTGGGACAGGGATACTCGACGAGCAGTACTTC.

This chain links TRBV20-1 with TRBJ2-2, with D perhaps matching TRBD1 (5 bases). V was cut by 1 base and J by 3 bases, with 12 bases left in between. The CDR3 is made up of 15 amino acids. Germline V gives CDR1 DFQATT, CDR2 SNEGSKA (reference sequence). This CDR3 reads CSARAGSRYTGELFF. CDR3 nucleotide sequence: TGCAGTGCTAGAGCAGGGTCCCGTTACACCGGGGAGCTGTTTTTT.

The chain has TRBV5-1 and TRBJ2-3; D uncertain. The V gene lost 2 bases and the J gene lost 0 bases, with 10 bases spanning the gap. This CDR3 is built from 15 residues. CDR1 SGHRS and CDR2 YFSETQ come from the germline V gene. CDR3 region: CASSFLEASTDTQYF. For the CDR3, the DNA is TGCGCCAGCAGCTTTTTGGAAGCTAGCACAGATACGCAGTATTTT.

CDR3: CASSSPGTSGGANEQFF. CDR3 nucleotide sequence: TGCGCCAGCAGCTCTCCCGGGACTAGCGGGGGGGCCAATGAGCAGTTCTTC. The chain couples TRBV5-1 to TRBJ2-1, with TRBD2 matching over 16 bases. The ends lost 3 bases at V and 6 bases at J; junction bases unmatched: 6. This CDR3 comprises 17 residues. CDR1 and CDR2 (germline): SGHRS, YFSETQ.

This clonotype was seen a few times. The genes are TRBV19 and TRBJ1-1; D is possibly TRBD1 (6 bases). This CDR3 comprises 16 residues. Per the germline V gene, CDR1 is LNHDA and CDR2 is SQIVND (reference sequence). V was shortened by 4 bases and J by 4 bases, with 19 bases between the two germline ends. The CDR3 reads CASSKARDTHPTEAFF. CDR3 DNA sequence: TGTGCCAGTAGTAAAGCCCGGGACACTCATCCCACTGAAGCTTTCTTT.

This clonotype was observed at least ten times. The chain combines TRBV2 with TRBJ2-5; tentatively, D is TRBD1 or TRBD2 (7 bases each). Deletions cut 7 bases from V and 5 bases from J, with 23 bases between. Germline loops: CDR1 SNHLY, CDR2 FYNNEI. The CDR3 runs 16 residues. CDR3 bases: TGTGCCAGCACCGACCCAGGGGGGGGGCCCACGGAGACCCAGTACTTC. Its translation is CASTDPGGGPTETQYF.

This rearrangement joins TRBV28 to TRBJ1-6, with TRBD1 as a possible D gene (5 bases). The CDR3 is 14 residues long. Germline V gene data show CDR1 as MDHEN and CDR2 as SYDVKM. The V gene lost 6 bases and the J gene lost 7 bases, with 13 bases spanning the gap. This chain's CDR3 is CASRRDSTNSPLHF. DNA for the CDR3: TGTGCCAGCAGGCGAGACAGTACAAATTCACCCCTCCACTTT. Together with reference TRBV28 and TRBJ1-6, the CDR3 gives the full variable domain: DVKVTQSSRYLVKRTGEKVFLECVQDMDHENMFWYRQDPGLGLRLIYFSYDVKMKEKGDIPEGYSVSREKKERFSLILESASTNQTSMYLCASRRDSTNSPLHFGNGTRLTVT.

This clonotype appeared a few times. One base away lies a much larger clone, so this may be a sequencing read error. The chain combines TRBV11-2 with TRBJ2-7; 8 nucleotides agree with TRBD1. Germline V gene lookup returns CDR1 SGHAT and CDR2 FQNNGV. Trimming at V came to 4 bases and at J to 6 bases, leaving 8 bases not matched to a gene. The CDR3 spans 14 residues. The CDR3 sequence is CASSSETGASEQYF. The CDR3 bases are TGTGCCAGCAGCTCAGAGACAGGGGCAAGCGAGCAGTACTTC.